The rows below give T cell receptor beta chains drawn from one sample of a study of shared clonotypes between healthy human individuals. Sequencing was performed with immunoSEQ multiplex PCR; in TCRdb, only in-frame clones are kept and a portion is missing. Altogether roughly 490,000 clones are present, about three quarters being singletons, with the ten largest covering 10% to 15%. Sequences were obtained from PBMCs. Every receptor here comes from a woman between 40 and 55 years old in good health. Some clones in this sample may be carry-over from other donors' samples. The CDR3 runs from the conserved cysteine through the conserved F or W. Fields, in order: D gene, clone size, J gene, V gene, CDR3 protein, CDR3 DNA. A D gene is named only where the DNA matches it firmly. Clone size is stated in some rows and not others, as once, few, many or a class when expanded.

d_gene: .
abundance: .
j_gene: TRBJ2-7
v_gene: TRBV27
CDR3aa: CASSPSGPDGEQYF
CDR3nt: TGTGCCAGCAGTCCCTCCGGGCCCGATGGGGAGCAGTACTTC

d_gene: .
abundance: .
j_gene: TRBJ2-1
v_gene: TRBV7-8
CDR3aa: CASSLAHRELVNEQFF
CDR3nt: TGTGCCAGCAGCTTAGCGCACAGGGAGCTCGTCAATGAGCAGTTCTTC

d_gene: .
abundance: .
j_gene: TRBJ2-3
v_gene: TRBV7-9
CDR3aa: CASSLWDTQYF
CDR3nt: TGTGCCAGCAGCTTATGGGATACGCAGTATTTT

d_gene: TRBD1
abundance: few
j_gene: TRBJ2-7
v_gene: TRBV7-3
CDR3aa: CASSASPEQGARDEQYF
CDR3nt: TGTGCCAGCAGCGCCAGCCCTGAACAGGGGGCGCGGGACGAGCAGTACTTC

d_gene: .
abundance: .
j_gene: TRBJ2-1
v_gene: TRBV11-2
CDR3aa: CASSTVVGSSSYNEQFF
CDR3nt: TGTGCCAGCAGCACCGTAGTAGGCAGTAGCTCCTACAATGAGCAGTTCTTC

d_gene: .
abundance: few
j_gene: TRBJ2-6
v_gene: TRBV21-1
CDR3aa: CASSLGLQQSRANVLTF
CDR3nt: TGTGCCAGCAGCCTCGGACTACAACAAAGTCGGGCCAACGTCCTGACTTTC

d_gene: TRBD1
abundance: .
j_gene: TRBJ2-3
v_gene: TRBV5-1
CDR3aa: CASSYTGGFAETGQYF
CDR3nt: TGCGCCAGCAGCTACACAGGGGGCTTCGCGGAGACGGGGCAGTATTTT

d_gene: .
abundance: .
j_gene: TRBJ2-1
v_gene: TRBV6-6
CDR3aa: CASRPGGSYNEQFF
CDR3nt: TGTGCCAGCAGGCCCGGTGGCTCCTACAATGAGCAGTTCTTC

d_gene: .
abundance: .
j_gene: TRBJ1-2
v_gene: TRBV5-4
CDR3aa: CASSLRDSGGYGYTF
CDR3nt: TGTGCCAGCAGCCTACGGGACTCGGGGGGCTATGGCTACACCTTC

d_gene: .
abundance: .
j_gene: TRBJ2-5
v_gene: TRBV10-1
CDR3aa: CASWGTPRGETQYF
CDR3nt: TGCGCCAGCTGGGGGACGCCGAGGGGAGAGACCCAGTACTTC

d_gene: .
abundance: .
j_gene: TRBJ1-4
v_gene: TRBV5-1
CDR3aa: CASSLAPGDEKLFF
CDR3nt: TGCGCCAGCAGCTTGGCCCCAGGGGATGAAAAACTGTTTTTT

d_gene: .
abundance: .
j_gene: TRBJ1-5
v_gene: TRBV19
CDR3aa: CASSRTAQPQHF
CDR3nt: TGTGCCAGTAGTAGGACAGCTCAGCCCCAGCATTTT

d_gene: TRBD2
abundance: .
j_gene: TRBJ2-3
v_gene: TRBV2
CDR3aa: CASSAGLAGTDTQYF
CDR3nt: TGTGCCAGCAGTGCCGGACTAGCGGGTACAGATACGCAGTATTTT

d_gene: .
abundance: .
j_gene: TRBJ2-7
v_gene: TRBV2
CDR3aa: CASSVRQGTYEQYF
CDR3nt: TGTGCCAGCAGTGTCCGGCAGGGTACCTACGAGCAGTACTTC

d_gene: .
abundance: .
j_gene: TRBJ1-4
v_gene: TRBV15
CDR3aa: CATSRDEGEANEKLFF
CDR3nt: TGTGCCACCAGCAGGGACGAGGGGGAGGCTAATGAAAAACTGTTTTTT

d_gene: .
abundance: .
j_gene: TRBJ1-5
v_gene: TRBV6-1
CDR3aa: CASSRGREPQHF
CDR3nt: TGTGCCAGCAGTAGGGGGAGGGAGCCCCAGCATTTT

d_gene: .
abundance: few
j_gene: TRBJ2-7
v_gene: TRBV19
CDR3aa: CASSIDGTVGEQYF
CDR3nt: TGTGCCAGTAGTATAGATGGGACGGTGGGCGAGCAGTACTTC

d_gene: .
abundance: once
j_gene: TRBJ1-1
v_gene: TRBV28
CDR3aa: CASSLWGGMNTEAFF
CDR3nt: TGTGCCAGCAGTTTATGGGGGGGGATGAACACTGAAGCTTTCTTT

d_gene: .
abundance: .
j_gene: TRBJ2-7
v_gene: TRBV27
CDR3aa: CASSLRASYEQYF
CDR3nt: TGTGCCAGCAGTTTAAGGGCTAGTTACGAGCAGTACTTC

d_gene: TRBD2
abundance: .
j_gene: TRBJ2-7
v_gene: TRBV7-9
CDR3aa: CASSFLAGGYEQYF
CDR3nt: TGTGCCAGCAGCTTTCTAGCGGGAGGCTACGAGCAGTACTTC

d_gene: TRBD2
abundance: few
j_gene: TRBJ2-4
v_gene: TRBV30
CDR3aa: CAWSQGSGRRDIQYF
CDR3nt: TGTGCCTGGAGCCAAGGAAGCGGGAGGAGAGACATTCAGTACTTC

d_gene: .
abundance: .
j_gene: TRBJ2-2
v_gene: TRBV30
CDR3aa: CAWSPPDRNTGELFF
CDR3nt: TGTGCCTGGAGTCCTCCGGACAGAAACACCGGGGAGCTGTTTTTT

d_gene: TRBD2
abundance: .
j_gene: TRBJ2-3
v_gene: TRBV10-3
CDR3aa: CAIQGLAGGPRGTDTQYF
CDR3nt: TGTGCCATCCAGGGACTAGCGGGAGGGCCGAGGGGGACAGATACGCAGTATTTT

d_gene: .
abundance: .
j_gene: TRBJ2-2
v_gene: TRBV2
CDR3aa: CASSGLHLVTGELFF
CDR3nt: TGTGCCAGCAGTGGGCTCCACTTGGTCACCGGGGAGCTGTTTTTT

d_gene: .
abundance: few
j_gene: TRBJ2-2
v_gene: TRBV7-9
CDR3aa: CASSLAGDTGELFF
CDR3nt: TGTGCCAGCAGCTTAGCGGGAGACACCGGGGAGCTGTTTTTT

d_gene: .
abundance: .
j_gene: TRBJ2-7
v_gene: TRBV29-1
CDR3aa: CSPLGGLPYEQYF
CDR3nt: TGCAGTCCCCTCGGAGGTCTGCCTTACGAGCAGTACTTC

d_gene: .
abundance: .
j_gene: TRBJ2-2
v_gene: TRBV28
CDR3aa: CASPPSGGANTGELFF
CDR3nt: TGTGCCAGCCCTCCCAGTGGCGGAGCCAACACCGGGGAGCTGTTTTTT